Listed below are T cell receptor beta chains from one sample, sequenced in a study of cytomegalovirus exposure and HLA in healthy donors. TCRdb's copy holds only in-frame clones and misses some; the assay was immunoSEQ multiplex PCR. The data show 95,000 to 110,000 clones, about 80% seen once. The source material was PBMCs. The receptors were gathered from a man in his 60s in good health and CMV-seropositive. Both conserved end residues are part of each CDR3. Each record gives: J gene, V gene, CDR3 length, D gene, clone size, CDR3 DNA, CDR3 protein. The D gene is left open where the match is weak. Where a row states a size, it is once, few, many or the class of an expanded clone; other rows omit it.

TRBJ1-5 | TRBV18 | 14 | TRBD1 | . | TGTGCCAGCTCACCACCGGGACAGAATCAGCCCCAGCATTTT | CASSPPGQNQPQHF
TRBJ2-1 | TRBV6-1 | 15 | TRBD2 | . | TGTGCCAGCAGTGAATACGGGACTAGGTACAATGAGCAGTTCTTC | CASSEYGTRYNEQFF
TRBJ1-2 | TRBV19 | 12 | . | . | TGTGCCAGTACTCCCGGAGGGGAAGGCTACACCTTC | CASTPGGEGYTF
TRBJ1-1 | TRBV5-6 | 15 | TRBD1 | few | TGTGCCAGCAGCTTGCTGGACAGGCCGAACACTGAAGCTTTCTTT | CASSLLDRPNTEAFF
TRBJ2-3 | TRBV6-1 | 16 | . | once | TGTGCCAGCAGTGTCCTGACAGGAGTTAGCATAGATACGCAGTATTTT | CASSVLTGVSIDTQYF
TRBJ2-1 | TRBV5-1 | 15 | . | . | TGCGCCAGCAGCCATGGGCCCTTCGGCGACAATGAGCAGTTCTTC | CASSHGPFGDNEQFF
TRBJ1-2 | TRBV28 | 14 | . | . | TGTGCCAGCAGTTTGGACGGGGCTAACTATGGCTACACCTTC | CASSLDGANYGYTF
TRBJ1-4 | TRBV5-1 | 13 | . | . | TGCGCCAGCAGCTTGGGCGGGGGTGAAAAACTGTTTTTT | CASSLGGGEKLFF
TRBJ2-5 | TRBV18 | 17 | TRBD2 | . | TGTGCCAGCTCACCACGGACTAGCGGGGGGGCCGGGGAGACCCAGTACTTC | CASSPRTSGGAGETQYF
TRBJ2-7 | TRBV5-5 | 15 | TRBD2 | . | TGTGCCAGCAGCGTCCGGGACTATGGGACCTACGAGCAGTACTTC | CASSVRDYGTYEQYF
TRBJ2-3 | TRBV6-5 | 16 | . | . | TGTGCCAGCAGTTACTCTCCAGGGCCTGAGACAGATACGCAGTATTTT | CASSYSPGPETDTQYF
TRBJ1-1 | TRBV10-1 | 14 | . | . | TGCGCCAGCAGTGAGTCCGGCGGCGGCACTGAAGCTTTCTTT | CASSESGGGTEAFF
TRBJ1-5 | TRBV21-1 | 13 | . | . | TGTGCCAGCACCCCAGGACACAATCAGCCCCAGCATTTT | CASTPGHNQPQHF
TRBJ2-1 | TRBV2 | 18 | TRBD2 | . | TGTGCCAGCACCCGACTAGCGGGGGGTCTTAGCTCCTACAATGAGCAGTTCTTC | CASTRLAGGLSSYNEQFF
TRBJ2-3 | TRBV5-1 | 17 | TRBD2 | . | TGCGCCAGCAGCTCGGGTGGGACTAGCGGGGCCACAGATACGCAGTATTTT | CASSSGGTSGATDTQYF
TRBJ2-7 | TRBV6-1 | 13 | TRBD1 | . | TGTGCCAGCAGTAGGGACAGGGCCTACGAGCAGTACTTC | CASSRDRAYEQYF
TRBJ2-3 | TRBV2 | 15 | . | . | TGTGCCAGCTCGAAGGACTCCCTAAGCACAGATACGCAGTATTTT | CASSKDSLSTDTQYF
TRBJ1-6 | TRBV7-9 | 12 | . | . | TGTTCCAGCAGCTCTTTCGGGTCACCCCTCCACTTT | CSSSSFGSPLHF
TRBJ2-7 | TRBV7-2 | 13 | TRBD2 | . | TGTGCCAGCAGCTCAGGAGGGACTAACGAGCAGTACTTC | CASSSGGTNEQYF
TRBJ2-7 | TRBV28 | 12 | . | . | TGTGCCAGCAGTTCCGGACAGTACGAGCAGTACTTC | CASSSGQYEQYF
TRBJ2-2 | TRBV7-2 | 15 | . | . | TGTGCCAGCAGCTTACGAAGGGGTGGTGGCGGGGAGCTGTTTTTT | CASSLRRGGGGELFF
TRBJ2-5 | TRBV7-9 | 14 | TRBD2 | . | TGTGCCAGCAGCCCTGGGACTAGCGTTGAGACCCAGTACTTC | CASSPGTSVETQYF
TRBJ1-1 | TRBV5-5 | 16 | . | . | TGTGCCAGCGGCCGGGACTCCCGAGTTGGAACGTCTGAAGCTTTCTTT | CASGRDSRVGTSEAFF
TRBJ2-1 | TRBV9 | 14 | . | . | TGTGCCAGCAGCCTCGGGGGGCGCAACAATGAGCAGTTCTTC | CASSLGGRNNEQFF
TRBJ1-4 | TRBV5-6 | 12 | . | few | TGTGCCAGCAGCACCCGGGGATTAAAACTGTTTTTT | CASSTRGLKLFF
TRBJ2-7 | TRBV4-3 | 14 | . | once | TGCGCCAGCAGCCAAGTTGGTGGGAGCTACGAGCAGTACTTC | CASSQVGGSYEQYF
TRBJ1-1 | TRBV10-1 | 12 | TRBD1 | many | TGCGCCAGCAGCGACCGGGACAGAGAAGCTTTCTTT | CASSDRDREAFF
TRBJ2-5 | TRBV10-1 | 13 | . | . | TGCGCCAGCAGCGGGGATTTTCAAGAGACCCAGTACTTC | CASSGDFQETQYF
TRBJ1-2 | TRBV6-5 | 16 | TRBD1 | few | TGTGCCAGCAGTTATCGCACAGGGGGCGTCAACTATGGCTACACCTTC | CASSYRTGGVNYGYTF
TRBJ2-1 | TRBV2 | 16 | TRBD2 | . | TGTGCCAGCAGTGAAGAAGCGGGGGGCCATACAAGTGAGCAGTTCTTC | CASSEEAGGHTSEQFF
TRBJ2-5 | TRBV27 | 15 | TRBD2 | . | TGTGCCAGCAGTTTCACTAGCGGGCTTTGGGAGACCCAGTACTTC | CASSFTSGLWETQYF
TRBJ2-7 | TRBV21-1 | 14 | . | few | TGTGCCAGCAGCAGAGAGGGGGAAAAGGGTGAGCAGTACTTC | CASSREGEKGEQYF
TRBJ2-3 | TRBV5-1 | 15 | . | . | TGCGCCAGCAGCTTGGGGGCCTACAGCACAGATACGCAGTATTTT | CASSLGAYSTDTQYF
TRBJ1-1 | TRBV6-1 | 15 | TRBD1 | . | TGTGCCAGCAGTAAGATGGGACAGGGAGACACTGAAGCTTTCTTT | CASSKMGQGDTEAFF
TRBJ1-4 | TRBV29-1 | 13 | TRBD1 | few | TGCAGCGTCAACAGGGGAGTGGGTGAAAAACTGTTTTTT | CSVNRGVGEKLFF
TRBJ2-7 | TRBV5-4 | 14 | TRBD1 | . | TGTGCCAGCAGCCCCCACGACAGGGGATACGAGCAGTACTTC | CASSPHDRGYEQYF
TRBJ2-3 | TRBV10-1 | 16 | TRBD2 | . | TGCGCCAGCAGTGCTGGACTAGCGGGGGGCCTCGATACGCAGTATTTT | CASSAGLAGGLDTQYF
TRBJ1-1 | TRBV2 | 13 | TRBD1 | few | TGTGCCTGGTCCCCGGGACAGGAGGCTGAAGCTTTCTTT | CAWSPGQEAEAFF
TRBJ1-4 | TRBV5-1 | 16 | . | . | TGCGCCAGCAGCTTGGACGGGGGGGCAACTAATGAAAAACTGTTTTTT | CASSLDGGATNEKLFF
TRBJ2-2 | TRBV27 | 16 | . | . | TGTGCCAGCAGGAACTTGGGTGGGGGCCGCACCGGGGAGCTGTTTTTT | CASRNLGGGRTGELFF
TRBJ1-6 | TRBV28 | 12 | . | . | TGTGCTAGCACACAGGGCAATTCACCCCTCCACTTT | CASTQGNSPLHF
TRBJ2-3 | TRBV28 | 16 | TRBD1 | . | TGTGCCAGCATCCCGGGACAGGGCTCTAGCACAGATACGCAGTATTTT | CASIPGQGSSTDTQYF